Given below is one TCR beta chain in context. Germline V gene lookup returns CDR1 ENHRY and CDR2 SYGVKD. With 6 bases clipped from V and 5 bases from J, the junction kept 3 bases outside the gene matches. The CDR3 extends over 12 amino acids. These data belong to a study of blood T cells in healthy people across ages. PCR was performed a second time for about 7 to 12 cycles using a sample-barcoded 5' primer and a J-beta primer mix. MiXCR was run by TCRdb on the 5' RACE reads, yielding one entry per CDR3 protein. The sample has 1.8 million or so distinct CDR3 sequences, around 40% seen once; the top ten hold more than 20%.

This rearrangement joins TRBV10-3 to TRBJ1-2, with TRBD1 identical over 7 bases. This clonotype was sampled from a human donor in good health. Sequencing was performed on blood. CDR3 coding DNA: TGTGCCATCAGAGGGACAGAATATGGCTACACCTTC. This encodes CAIRGTEYGYTF.